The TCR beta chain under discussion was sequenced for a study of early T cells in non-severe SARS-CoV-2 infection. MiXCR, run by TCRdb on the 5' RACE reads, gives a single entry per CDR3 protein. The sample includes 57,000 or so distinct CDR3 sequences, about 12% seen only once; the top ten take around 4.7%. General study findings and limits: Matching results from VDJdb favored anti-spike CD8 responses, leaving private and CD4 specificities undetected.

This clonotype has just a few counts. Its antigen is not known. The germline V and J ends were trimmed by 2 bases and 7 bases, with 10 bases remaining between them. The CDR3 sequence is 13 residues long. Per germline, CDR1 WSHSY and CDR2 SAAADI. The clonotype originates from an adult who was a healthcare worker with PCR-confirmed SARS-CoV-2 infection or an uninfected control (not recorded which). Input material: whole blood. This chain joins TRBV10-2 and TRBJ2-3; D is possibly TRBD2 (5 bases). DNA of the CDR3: TGCGCCAGCAGTGAGGCTAGCCGGAATACGCAGTATTTT. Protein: CASSEASRNTQYF.